This T cell receptor beta chain appears in the sequencing data of a study of T cell changes during pregnancy in multiple sclerosis. The length of the CDR3 is 19 residues. The V gene's germline CDR1 is SGDLS and CDR2 YYNGEE. With V trimmed by 1 base and J by 0 bases, 10 bases remained unmatched. Repertoires were generated with immunoSEQ multiplex PCR, while TCRdb's copy carries only in-frame clones and drops some. The sample has tens of thousands of clones, about 92% seen once. V and J are TRBV9 and TRBJ2-2; 9 bases align to TRBD2. The sequencing used peripheral blood, collected in the first trimester of pregnancy. The sequence was obtained from a female donor with multiple sclerosis, enrolled in a pregnancy study. CDR3 protein: CASSVIPVGGGANTGELFF. The CDR3 nucleotides are TGTGCCAGCAGCGTAATCCCAGTTGGCGGGGGGGCGAACACCGGGGAGCTGTTTTTT. The full variable domain, completed using reference TRBV9 and TRBJ2-2, is DSGVTQTPKHLITATGQRVTLRCSPRSGDLSVYWYQQSLDQGLQFLIQYYNGEERAKGNILERFSAQQFPDLHSELNLSSLELGDSALYFCASSVIPVGGGANTGELFFGEGSRLTVL.